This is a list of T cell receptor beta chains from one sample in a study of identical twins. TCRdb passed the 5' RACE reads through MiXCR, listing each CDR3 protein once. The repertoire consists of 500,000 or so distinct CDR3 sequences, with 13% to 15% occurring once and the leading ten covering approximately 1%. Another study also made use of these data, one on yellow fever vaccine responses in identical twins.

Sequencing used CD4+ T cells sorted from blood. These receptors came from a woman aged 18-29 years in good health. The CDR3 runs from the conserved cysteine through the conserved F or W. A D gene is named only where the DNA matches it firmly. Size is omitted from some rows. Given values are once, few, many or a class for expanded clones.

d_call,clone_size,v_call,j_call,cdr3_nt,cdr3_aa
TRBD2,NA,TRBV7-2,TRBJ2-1,TGTGCCAGCAGCCGTGAAAATAGCGGGGGGAGGAATGAGCAGTTCTTC,CASSRENSGGRNEQFF
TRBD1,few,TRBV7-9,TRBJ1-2,TGTGCCAGCAGCCCACAGGGGGCGGATGGCTACACCTTC,CASSPQGADGYTF
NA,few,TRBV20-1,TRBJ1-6,TGCAGTGCTAGAGATGGGAAAAGGCAGGGGAATTCACCCCTCCACTTT,CSARDGKRQGNSPLHF
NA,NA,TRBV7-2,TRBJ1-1,TGTGCCAGCAGTGTGGACCCCGTCGTCGCTGAAGCTTTCTTT,CASSVDPVVAEAFF
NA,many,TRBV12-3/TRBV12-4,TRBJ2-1,TGTGCCAGCAGTGACTATAACTACAATGAGCAGTTCTTC,CASSDYNYNEQFF
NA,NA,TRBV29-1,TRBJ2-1,TGCAGCGTTGATGTCAGGTGGGATGAGCAGTTCTTC,CSVDVRWDEQFF
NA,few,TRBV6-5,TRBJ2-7,TGTGCCAGCAGTTCGGTTCCCAGCTCCTACGAGCAGTACTTC,CASSSVPSSYEQYF
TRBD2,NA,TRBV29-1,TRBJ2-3,TGCAGCGGAAAAAGGACTAGCGGGGGGTATCGCTCAGATACGCAGTATTTT,CSGKRTSGGYRSDTQYF
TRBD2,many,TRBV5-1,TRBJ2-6,TGCGCCAGCAGCTTTTCCCTAGCGGGATCCTCTGGGGCCAACGTCCTGACTTTC,CASSFSLAGSSGANVLTF
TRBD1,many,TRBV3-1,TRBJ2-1,TGTGCCAGCAGCCAAGGTAGAAGGGGGCTTGGTGAGCAGTTCTTC,CASSQGRRGLGEQFF
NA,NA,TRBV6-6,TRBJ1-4,TGTGCCAGCAGCAGGGCTAATGAAAAACTGTTTTTT,CASSRANEKLFF
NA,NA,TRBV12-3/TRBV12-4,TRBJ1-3,TGTGCCAGCAGTTTAAACGGAAACTCTGGAAACACCATATATTTT,CASSLNGNSGNTIYF
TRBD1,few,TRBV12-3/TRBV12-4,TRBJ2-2,TGTGCCAGCAGTCAAGGACAGGCGATGAACACCGGGGAGCTGTTTTTT,CASSQGQAMNTGELFF
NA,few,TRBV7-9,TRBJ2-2,TGTGGGGGGGGACAGTTGACGAACACCGGGGAGCTGTTTTTT,CGGGQLTNTGELFF
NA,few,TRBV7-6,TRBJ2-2,TGTGCCAGCAGCTTATCCCCGTTGGGGTACACCGGGGAGCTGTTTTTT,CASSLSPLGYTGELFF
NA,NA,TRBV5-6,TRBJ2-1,TGTGCCAGCAGCTCATTGGGACGTGAGCAGTTCTTC,CASSSLGREQFF
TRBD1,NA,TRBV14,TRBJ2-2,TGTGCCAGCAGTCGAAGGGACAGGACTAACACCGGGGAGCTGTTTTTT,CASSRRDRTNTGELFF
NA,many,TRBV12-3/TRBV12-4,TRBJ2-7,TGTGCCAGCAGTTTAGCGCTACGGTTCTACGAGCAGTACTTC,CASSLALRFYEQYF
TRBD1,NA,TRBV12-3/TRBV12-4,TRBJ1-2,TGTGCCAGCACATTAGAGGGGACAGGTTCCTCTGGCTACACCTTC,CASTLEGTGSSGYTF
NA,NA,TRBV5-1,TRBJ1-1,TGCGCCAGCAGCCCCGGACTAATGAACACTGAAGCTTTCTTT,CASSPGLMNTEAFF
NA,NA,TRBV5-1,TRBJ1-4,TGCGCCAGCACTCGGGGGGCTAATGAAAAACTGTTTTTT,CASTRGANEKLFF
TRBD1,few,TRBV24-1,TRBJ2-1,TGTGCCACCAGTGATTCCTCCAGGGGGCAGTCTTACAATGAGCAGTTCTTC,CATSDSSRGQSYNEQFF
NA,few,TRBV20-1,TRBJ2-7,TGCAGTGCTAGAGATCCAGGGAAGAACAACGAGCAGTACTTC,CSARDPGKNNEQYF